A single sample is the source of the 28 T cell receptor beta chains below, sequenced in a study of Graves' ophthalmopathy and Graves' hyperthyroidism. Amplified TCR beta CDR3 regions were obtained using RNA transcripts as template. The first-round RT-PCR employed HTBI primers together with the Qiagen OneStep RT-PCR kit. A multiplex PCR was then performed as the second round. Each CDR3 protein gets one entry after TCRdb re-called the multiplex PCR reads with MiXCR. This table holds about 1.1 million distinct CDR3 sequences, about 38% found once. The sample comprised peripheral blood or thyroid tissue (not recorded which). These receptors were taken from an adult man with Graves' hyperthyroidism.

The J gene is TRBJ1-1, the V gene TRBV7-9, with no clear D. V gave up 5 bases and J gave up 5 bases, with 15 bases separating them. The germline V gene encodes CDR1 SEHNR and CDR2 FQNEAQ (reference sequence). The CDR3 is made up of 14 amino acids. CDR3 in DNA: TGTGCCAGCAGCCCCCACCTCGGGGTAACTGAAGCTTTCTTT. Protein product: CASSPHLGVTEAFF.

There are a few counts of this clonotype. Just one base apart from a much larger clone, this may be a read error. The chain is built from TRBV7-2 and TRBJ2-5, with D tentatively TRBD1 (6 bases). The germline CDR1 and CDR2 sequences are SGHTA and FQGNSA. The CDR3 contains 15 residues. The CDR3 region has the DNA TGTGCCAGCAGCTTAGTCAGGGGCAGGGGAGAGACCCAGTGCTTC. Protein sequence: CASSLVRGRGETQCF.

This clonotype came up a few times. The rearrangement links TRBV20-1 to TRBJ2-7; D gene uncertain. The ends were cut back, 0 bases at V and 4 bases at J, with 13 bases in the middle. This CDR3 contains 14 residues. Germline V gene lookup returns CDR1 DFQATT and CDR2 SNEGSKA (reference sequence). The CDR3 region is CSAREVPDIYEQYF. The CDR3, as DNA: TGCAGTGCTAGAGAGGTTCCTGACATTTACGAGCAGTACTTC.

This clonotype was recorded many times. The chain is built from TRBV11-2 and TRBJ2-7; D gene unclear. The CDR3 is 14 residues long. Trimming removed 5 bases at V and 0 bases at J, with 11 bases between. Germline CDR1 and CDR2: SGHAT and FQNNGV. The CDR3 region has the DNA TGTGCCAGCAGCATCCCGATCCACTCCTACGAGCAGTACTTC. This gives the protein CASSIPIHSYEQYF.

The chain recombines TRBV10-3 with TRBJ1-5, with D hard to call. CDR1 and CDR2 (germline): ENHRY, SYGVKD. The CDR3 is 14 amino acids. V was pared by 5 bases and J by 11 bases, with 19 bases between. The CDR3 here is CAISPDTSDETQHF. The CDR3 DNA reads as TGTGCCATCAGTCCTGACACAAGCGATGAGACCCAGCATTTT.

On this clonotype itself: Being one base from a much bigger clone, this may be a read error. The chain links TRBV7-2 to TRBJ1-6; the D gene is possibly TRBD1 (5 bases). Trimming took off 5 bases at V and 7 bases at J, with 15 bases between the two ends. The CDR3 contains 15 residues. The germline V gene encodes CDR1 SGHTA and CDR2 FQGNSA. CDR3 sequence: CASSPQDGGNSPLHF. CDR3 sequence (DNA): TGTGCCAGCAGCCCCCAGGACGGGGGAAATTCACCCCTCCACTTT.

This chain links TRBV7-9 with TRBJ2-7; D might be TRBD1 (5 bases). CDR3 length: 15 residues. With 5 bases removed from V and 2 bases from J, the gap between germline ends came to 16 bases. CDR1 is SEHNR, CDR2 FQNEAQ, per germline (reference sequence). In DNA, the CDR3 is TGTGCCAGCAGCCGAACAACGCAGGGCACCTACGAGCAGTACTTC. It specifies CASSRTTQGTYEQYF.

There are a few counts of this clonotype. The gene calls are TRBV30 and TRBJ1-1; D gene ambiguous. V was pared by 5 bases and J by 1 base, with 8 bases between. The length of the CDR3 is 12 residues. CDR1 and CDR2 (germline): GTSNPN, SVGIG (reference sequence). The CDR3 nucleotides read TGTGCCTGGGGACTCACGAACACTGAAGCTTTCTTT. Translated, it gives CAWGLTNTEAFF.

There are many counts of this clonotype. This CDR3 reads CASSLSGRAGELFF. The CDR3 DNA sequence: TGTGCCAGTAGTCTTAGCGGGAGAGCCGGGGAGCTGTTTTTT. The gene calls are TRBV19 and TRBJ2-2; 9 bases are a match to TRBD2. In germline, CDR1 is LNHDA, CDR2 SQIVND (reference sequence). The CDR3 covers 14 residues. V dropped 5 bases and J dropped 6; count of bases not matched to a gene: 4.

The sample holds one count of this clonotype. This rearrangement joins TRBV5-1 to TRBJ2-5, with D possibly being TRBD2 (6 bases). The V end lost 4 bases, the J end lost 6 bases, and 16 bases lay between the germline ends. From germline, CDR1 is SGHRS and CDR2 YFSETQ. There are 14 residues in the CDR3. CDR3 DNA: TGCGCCAGCAGCCCTGGTCGGGGGTTGCAGACCCAGTACTTC. It translates to CASSPGRGLQTQYF.

This chain uses TRBV10-3 with TRBJ2-4; tentatively, D is TRBD1 or TRBD2 (5 bases each). The CDR3 sequence is 12 residues long. From germline, CDR1 is ENHRY and CDR2 SYGVKD. V was trimmed by 2 bases and J by 9 bases, leaving 8 bases between them. CDR3 nucleotide sequence: TGTGCCATCAGTGAGGAGGGGACCATTCAGTACTTC. Translated: CAISEEGTIQYF.

V is TRBV20-1 and J is TRBJ1-4; D is perhaps TRBD1 (6 bases). Between the trimmed V and J ends, which lost 3 bases and 8 bases, there was a span of 13 bases. The CDR3 contains 13 residues. Germline CDR1 DFQATT, CDR2 SNEGSKA (reference sequence). CDR3 residues: CSAREGQKEKLFF. In DNA, the CDR3 is TGCAGTGCTAGGGAGGGACAAAAAGAAAAACTGTTTTTT.

J is TRBJ2-5 and V is TRBV7-9, with 7 bases that match TRBD1. CDR3 length: 16 amino acids. CDR1 SEHNR and CDR2 FQNEAQ come from the germline V gene (reference sequence). V was clipped by 5 bases and J by 2 bases; unmatched bases: 11. The CDR3 DNA is TGTGCCAGCAGCCCATCCCCGGGACAGAGACAAGAGACCCAGTACTTC. It yields the protein CASSPSPGQRQETQYF.

With regard to this clonotype: The junction departs from the called germline gene at one end, perhaps through a read error. The chain has TRBV24-1 and TRBJ1-2; the D is unclear. Germline V gives CDR1 KGHDR, CDR2 SFDVKD. The CDR3 sequence is 14 residues long. For the CDR3, the DNA is TGTGCCAGCAGTTTGGCCAGCGGTTTACATGGCTACACCTTC. It yields the protein CASSLASGLHGYTF.

This clonotype occurred a few times. The chain is built from TRBV29-1 and TRBJ2-7, with 7 nucleotides matching TRBD1. V trimming: 6 bases; J trimming: 2 bases; junction bases outside the gene matches: 4. The CDR3 extends over 12 amino acids. Per the germline V gene, CDR1 is SQVTM and CDR2 is ANQGSEA. The CDR3 region has the DNA TGCAGCGTGTCCGGGACAGCCTACGAGCAGTACTTC. This encodes CSVSGTAYEQYF.

This clonotype was counted at least ten times. The rearrangement uses TRBV5-6 and TRBJ1-5; 8 bases line up with TRBD1. J gave up 1 base and V 4 bases, and 7 bases lay outside the gene matches. The CDR3 sequence is 16 residues long. The germline gives CDR1 SGHDT, CDR2 YYEEEE. The CDR3 region has the DNA TGTGCCAGCAGCGAGCAGGGGGCGGGAAGCAATCAGCCCCAGCATTTT. Amino acids: CASSEQGAGSNQPQHF. Combining the CDR3 with reference TRBV5-6 and TRBJ1-5 gives the whole variable domain DAGVTQSPTHLIKTRGQQVTLRCSPKSGHDTVSWYQQALGQGPQFIFQYYEEEERQRGNFPDRFSGHQFPNYSSELNVNALLLGDSALYLCASSEQGAGSNQPQHFGDGTRLSIL.

The rearrangement joins TRBV12-3 or TRBV12-4 to TRBJ1-5; 10 bases agree with TRBD1. The CDR3 length is 15 residues. J was trimmed by 11 bases and V by 2 bases; bases with no gene match: 9. Here the CDR3 reads CASSLLGQGKETQHF. As DNA, the CDR3 is TGTGCCAGCAGTTTACTGGGACAGGGGAAAGAGACCCAGCATTTT.

As for this clonotype: It is likely a read error, because the conserved phenylalanine at the end of the CDR3 is missing. It is unclear where the CDR3 begins or ends on the DNA, so no DNA is shown, and the CDR3 is as TCRdb lists it. This sequence joins TRBV7-8 and TRBJ1-1; the D call in the table, TRBD1, was not verified against the DNA. The CDR3 comprises 8 residues, both ends counted. Germline V gene lookup returns CDR1 SGHVS and CDR2 FQNEAQ. CDR3 protein: CASSFTWG.

The chain couples TRBV29-1 to TRBJ1-2, with D unclear. V lost 8 bases and J lost 1, with 14 bases in between. CDR1 SQVTM and CDR2 ANQGSEA come from the germline V gene. The CDR3 runs to 13 residues. As DNA, the CDR3 is TGCAGCTATTCCGGACGGATTAACTATGGCTACACCTTC. It is translated as CSYSGRINYGYTF.

Ten or more counts support this clonotype. This chain uses TRBV15 with TRBJ2-7; a weak D match, TRBD1 (7 bases). Trimming removed 1 base at V and 0 bases at J, with 13 bases between. Germline CDR1 and CDR2: LNHNV and YYDKDF (reference sequence). The CDR3 is 16 residues long. The CDR3 is CATSRAGDSLSYEQYF. CDR3 DNA: TGTGCCACCAGCAGAGCGGGGGACAGCCTCTCCTACGAGCAGTACTTC.

This clonotype showed up many times. This chain links TRBV20-1 with TRBJ1-3, with no clear D. This CDR3 has 13 amino acids. The germline V and J ends were trimmed by 6 bases and 0 bases, with 9 bases remaining between them. Germline assignment: CDR1 DFQATT and CDR2 SNEGSKA (reference sequence). CDR3 amino acids: CSATQFSGNTIYF. DNA of the CDR3: TGCAGTGCCACACAGTTCTCTGGAAACACCATATATTTT.

This clonotype was seen only a few times. J is TRBJ2-7 and V is TRBV20-1; D gene ambiguous. From germline, CDR1 is DFQATT and CDR2 SNEGSKA (reference sequence). CDR3 length: 15 amino acids. V lost 0 bases and J lost 2, with 14 bases in between. DNA for the CDR3: TGCAGTGCTAGAGATCCGATAAACCCTACCTACGAGCAGTACTTC. Protein: CSARDPINPTYEQYF.

To note about this clonotype: A read error is possible here, since a much larger clone lies one base away. This chain joins TRBV20-1 and TRBJ1-6; perhaps TRBD1 as D (5 bases). Germline CDR1 reads DFQATT; CDR2 reads SNEGSKA (reference sequence). This CDR3 contains 14 residues. The V and J ends lost 2 bases and 7 bases respectively, with 12 bases between them. The CDR3 loop is CSARYVKGNSPLHF. The CDR3 DNA follows: TGCAGTGCTAGATATGTCAAGGGGAATTCACCCCTCCACTTT.

V gene TRBV3-1 combines with J gene TRBJ2-5; the match to TRBD2 covers 8 bases. The V gene's germline CDR1 is LGHDT and CDR2 YNNKEL (reference sequence). This CDR3 has 14 residues. The J segment lost 7 bases and the V segment lost 4 bases, leaving 8 bases of the junction unmatched. The CDR3 region has the DNA TGTGCCAGCAGCCCCTCGGGAGGGGGGTCGACCCAGTACTTC. Amino acid sequence: CASSPSGGGSTQYF.

This clonotype was seen repeatedly, ten times or more. A junction boundary mismatches the germline segment, possibly from a read error. The rearrangement links TRBV7-9 to TRBJ1-5; D gene ambiguous. The germline V gene encodes CDR1 SEHNR and CDR2 FQNEAQ (reference sequence). The CDR3 spans 13 residues. CDR3 nucleotides: TGCGCCAGCAGCCAAGGCCGCGGACAGCCCCAGCATTTT. Its protein is CASSQGRGQPQHF.

To note about this clonotype: Germline is not matched at one junction end, which may reflect a read error. V and J are TRBV29-1 and TRBJ1-2; no clear D. The CDR3 covers 14 residues. Germline CDR1 and CDR2: SQVTM and ANQGSEA. CDR3 coding DNA: TGCAGCGTCCGAAGGTGGCGCAGGAACTATGACTACACCTTC. Its protein product is CSVRRWRRNYDYTF.

The rearrangement uses TRBV7-9 and TRBJ1-5, with no clear D. CDR3 length: 12 residues. Per germline, CDR1 SEHNR and CDR2 FQNEAQ (reference sequence). Deletions cut 8 bases from V and 7 bases from J, with 12 bases between. This CDR3 is CASSPDRQPQHF. The CDR3 DNA reads as TGTGCCAGCTCACCAGATAGGCAGCCCCAGCATTTT.

This clonotype was counted many times. V and J are TRBV19 and TRBJ1-2; D is unresolved. The V gene's germline CDR1 is LNHDA and CDR2 SQIVND (reference sequence). V was pared by 4 bases and J by 6 bases, with 15 bases between. The CDR3 spans 14 residues. In DNA, the CDR3 is TGTGCCAGTAGTAGGAGCCTACAGAGGGATGGCTACACCTTC. This gives the protein CASSRSLQRDGYTF. Filled out from reference TRBV19 and TRBJ1-2, the complete variable domain reads DGGITQSPKYLFRKEGQNVTLSCEQNLNHDAMYWYRQDPGQGLRLIYYSQIVNDFQKGDIAEGYSVSREKKESFPLTVTSAQKNPTAFYLCASSRSLQRDGYTFGSGTRLTVV.